What follows describes a single TCR beta chain. In this sample, this clone turned up a few times. It lacks a known antigen. No base quality values were provided; no much bigger clone lies one nucleotide off. This specimen comes from a study of cytomegalovirus exposure and HLA in healthy donors (dated 2017 in TCRdb). Broadly, across the study: An earlier analysis of several hundred of the donors reported roughly 270 Gb of sequence data and around 110 million unique TCR beta sequences from about 200 million T cells. An early release that covered roughly 600 HLA-typed donors contained around 300 gigabases of sequencing data and some 87 million unique TCR sequences. The genetic ancestry cluster associated with self-reported Caucasian donors included 80% to 90% of the approximately 400 genotyped donors. The study aimed to test whether cataloging public T cell receptors could reveal signatures of past pathogen exposure. The study used immunosequencing to profile the T cell repertoires of approximately 630 subjects and linked those repertoires to cytomegalovirus serostatus. In addition to the first cohort of 666 subjects, a separate validation cohort of over 90 different subjects was used. To predict cytomegalovirus infection status, the study brought together high-throughput TCR immunosequencing, statistical association of individual TCRs with disease status, and machine learning. A later analysis re-analyzed previously published TCR beta repertoires from roughly 600 donors and added high-resolution HLA genotyping to study TCR occurrence patterns. The later analysis used no new phenotypic data to find candidate immune exposures, relying instead on TCR beta sequences and their occurrence across donors. To decide whether each TCR beta V gene segment behaved as functional or pseudogenic, an earlier analysis of nearly 600 of the donors relied on high-throughput TCR beta sequencing. Alongside the repertoire data, information on donor age, sex, ethnicity and CMV serostatus was compiled. In a later genetic analysis, genome-wide SNP genotypes for about 65% of the roughly 700 donors were used, and that subset was treated as a discovery cohort. Every repertoire in the discovery cohort had been generated on one and the same sequencing platform. Class I and class II HLA loci were covered by the typing at four-digit resolution. Typing coverage varied by locus: about 620-640 donors for A, B, C, DRB1 and DQB1; some 520 for DQA1; over 600 for DPA1; roughly 450 for DPB1. Because of strong linkage in the cohort, roughly five DR-DQ haplotypes were treated as single units for association and clustering. On average, roughly 240,000 unique TCR beta nucleotide sequences were sequenced per donor among about 400 genotyped donors of the cohort, with 15% to 20% of those sequences being non-productive. Broader findings and caveats from the paper: According to a later analysis, TCR association rates differed among HLA loci, with DRB1 alleles showing the most associated TCRs and HLA-C alleles showing the fewest. While some public TCRs were present in many individuals, most TCR sequences turned up only very rarely across donors. Roughly uniform sequencing depth across donors was assumed in presence/absence analyses, although this assumption may not hold. Assigning TCR associations to individual alleles was difficult when HLA alleles, especially DR and DQ, strongly co-occurred. At a false discovery rate of 0.05, a later analysis linked 16,951 TCR beta sequences to specific HLA alleles. Three of the identified cytomegalovirus-associated TCR beta chains were confirmed in vitro to be specific for cytomegalovirus antigens. A later analysis reported that several top co-occurrence clusters appeared linked to parvovirus B19, influenza, CMV and Epstein-Barr virus. Only TCR beta chains were sequenced in this cohort, and the absence of alpha or paired-chain data limited detectable features. A group of highly shared sequence variants was considered likely to be a technical artifact of the sequencing pipeline. In the study, approximately 160 TCR beta chains were listed as associated with cytomegalovirus. A later analysis found that HLA-associated TCR beta chains were more clonally expanded and had lower generation probabilities than equally common non-associated chains. Because HLA typing was missing for some donors at each locus, association tests included only the typed subset. The authors suggested that the approach could potentially be extended to other disease states and immunological phenotypes. An association between a missense DCLRE1C variant and V-gene and J-gene trimming of TCR beta chains was found in a later genetic analysis and replicated in an independent cohort. A further reported finding was that TCR beta sequences accurately predicted the HLA-A and HLA-B alleles for most subjects in the first cohort. Linkage disequilibrium might explain the correlated functional status among segregating V segments, but an unknown experimental factor could not be excluded. Compared with the roughly 700-donor mean, donors in an Asian-associated ancestry cluster had fewer N-insertions in productive TCRs, according to a later genetic analysis. The classifier was reported to diagnose cytomegalovirus status with high specificity and sensitivity in both the original cohort and the validation cohort. The 87-base-pair reads could not distinguish some IMGT-functional V segments, including TRBV6-2 and TRBV6-3, so those segments were excluded. An earlier analysis of around 600 of the donors showed that most TCR beta V segments appeared in productive rearrangements either about 87% or about 30% of the time, which broadly matched IMGT annotations. In a later analysis, most CMV-associated TCR beta chains were found to appear HLA-restricted, with HLA associations seemingly driven largely by CMV exposure. Because counts were too low, about 15 rarely observed V segments, including chromosome 9 orphons, were left out of the earlier analysis of a few hundred of the donors. CMV serostatus was the only immune exposure information available for the cohort.

The cohort comprised fewer than 750 healthy bone marrow donors. At the time of sampling, all cohort members were nominally healthy, though unrecorded immune exposures were likely present. The donor tested CMV seropositive, placing the donor among the 289 seropositive members of the cohort. A peripheral blood sample was collected from each donor, and TCR beta sequencing was performed on peripheral blood mononuclear cells. Genomic DNA extraction from the blood cell samples was performed with the Qiagen DNeasy Blood Extraction Kit. From the cysteine through the phenylalanine, the CDR3 covers 13 amino acids. CDR3 DNA is the only sequence kept; it has 39 bases, read in frame from the first base. From the germline V gene, CDR1 is SGHRS and CDR2 is YFSETQ. The V end loses 4 bases and the J end loses 7 bases, and a stretch of 14 bases separates them. The library came from the immunoSEQ multiplex PCR assay. For the multiplex PCR, a mixture combining 60 forward primers for TCR Vbeta segments and 13 reverse primers for TCR Jbeta segments was used. The CDR3 region of rearranged TCR beta genes was amplified from genomic DNA by a multiplex PCR assay. Amplified TCR beta libraries were sequenced as 87-base-pair reads on the Illumina HiSeq System. From the authors' description of their analysis: A later analysis tallied roughly 76 million unique TCR beta chains across the approximately 670 repertoires, and approximately 11 million of those chains were shared by two or more donors. A nearest-neighbor algorithm error-corrected the raw reads and collapsed the reads into unique sequences, merging closely related sequences to remove PCR and sequencing errors. V, D and J gene segments were assigned by aligning CDR3 sequences to IMGT reference sequences. For a sequence to be retained, at least a six-nucleotide match to both a V gene segment and a J gene segment was required. A rearrangement was called productive if the CDR3 had no stop codons and remained in frame with V and J, and every other rearrangement was called non-productive. Following IMGT convention, CDR3 was defined as the stretch from the second conserved V-encoded cysteine to the conserved J-encoded phenylalanine. Sequences without an unambiguous match to a single V gene segment were excluded from the earlier analysis of 500 to 700 of the donors. An earlier analysis of under 750 of the donors called V segments functional above 56.7% productive rearrangements and segregating when the between-donor standard deviation exceeded 5%. To diagnose cytomegalovirus status from the catalog of TCR beta chain sequences, a statistical classification framework was built. In a later analysis, V and J genes were assigned by comparing TCR nucleotide sequences against IMGT/GENE-DB human TR gene sequences. In a later analysis, CDR3 sequences and most-parsimonious VDJ recombination scenarios were assigned using the TCRdist pipeline. In a later analysis, every TCR beta chain was defined by the combination of its CDR3 amino acid sequence and its V-gene family, and reads without a unique V-gene family were dropped. As a way to deal with suspected cross-contamination and a sequencing artifact, a later analysis dropped 450 to 700 nucleotide sequences that were highly shared and had low generation probability. For each public chain, a later analysis derived a clonal expansion index from normalized ranks of inferred template counts within each repertoire. Generation probabilities in a later analysis came from a VDJ recombination model fitted to out-of-frame rearrangements, and those results were checked against IGoR. In a later analysis, TCR-TCR, TCR-HLA and TCR-CMV co-occurrence was scored with hypergeometric tests, and a repertoire-size bias correction was applied to TCR pairs. In a later analysis, false discovery rates were estimated by permuting HLA or CMV assignments 20 times. In a later analysis, co-occurring TCRs were grouped with DBSCAN, and TCRdist sequence similarity was added when clustering was performed within HLA-allele-positive subsets. Co-occurrence clustering excluded repertoires with fewer than 30,000 or more than 120,000 public chains, plus five with anomalous nucleotide sharing. TCRdb took over this immuneACCESS table, retaining in-frame rearrangements with V and J assigned. Such tables are incomplete; in checked studies, under half of the missing clones stem from an unresolved V gene, and the remainder is unexplained. D and trimming come from the DNA, and the V and J calls and clone size come from that table. The sample has about 130,000 clones on record, about 80% of them singletons. The top ten clonotypes cover about 3.7% of the sample.

The receptor chain draws on TRBV5-1 and TRBJ1-1; the D gene remains uncertain. The specimen was PBMCs. This receptor was identified in a middle-aged woman in good health and CMV-seropositive. The nucleotides read TGCGCCAGCAGCCCGGGCGGGTGGAATGAAGCTTTCTTT. Translated, this gives CASSPGGWNEAFF. The entire variable domain, with the stretches around the CDR3 drawn from the reference TRBV5-1 and TRBJ1-1 proteins, is KAGVTQTPRYLIKTRGQQVTLSCSPISGHRSVSWYQQTPGQGLQFLFEYFSETQRNKGNFPGRFSGRQFSNSRSEMNVSTLELGDSALYLCASSPGGWNEAFFGQGTRLTVV.